This T cell receptor beta chain was identified during a study of somatic mutations in cytotoxic T cells in rheumatoid arthritis. Points from the study as a whole: Expanded CD8+ clones had unknown antigen targets. The slight TRBV07 underrepresentation in rheumatoid arthritis patients was not adjusted for multiple comparisons.

Positive magnetic bead selection, which isolated the CD4+ and CD8+ cells, was followed by a flow cytometry check of purity. TCRdb keeps only in-frame clones here, not all; method: immunoSEQ multiplex PCR. The table lists approximately 18,000 clones, approximately 87% of them singletons. Germline V lookup: CDR1 MNHEY, CDR2 SMNVEV (reference sequence). The CDR3 consists of 13 residues. Trimming took off 2 bases at V and 8 bases at J, with 10 bases between the two ends. Regarding this clone: As yet, its antigen is unknown.

The clonotype comes from a man aged 35 to 55 in good health. The V call is TRBV27, the J call TRBJ2-1; possible D gene TRBD1, 6 bases. Sequences were obtained from CD8+ T cells sorted from blood. DNA for the CDR3: TGTGCCAGCAGTTTACAGGGGTCCGATGAGCAGTTCTTC. It encodes CASSLQGSDEQFF.